The rows below give T cell receptor beta chains drawn from one sample of a study of blood T cell repertoires in COVID-19. Sequencing was performed with immunoSEQ multiplex PCR; in TCRdb, only in-frame clones are kept and a portion is missing. The table includes roughly 87,000 clones, around nine tenths detected once. Sequences were obtained from peripheral blood. The source of these receptors is a man aged 35 to 55 with acute or convalescent COVID-19. Both conserved end residues are part of each CDR3. A D gene is named only where the DNA matches it firmly. The size field is filled for only some rows; it gives once, few, many or a size class.

size,V,J,D,DNA,CDR3
-,TRBV5-6,TRBJ2-3,-,TGTGCCAGCAGCTTAGACGATCCTAGTGGCACAGATACGCAGTATTTT,CASSLDDPSGTDTQYF
-,TRBV7-9,TRBJ2-7,-,TGTGCCAGCAGCTTAACGACGGGGAAAGACGAGCAGTACTTC,CASSLTTGKDEQYF
-,TRBV27,TRBJ2-7,TRBD2,TGTGCCAGCAGTTCTAGCGGAAGCTCCTACGAGCAGTACTTC,CASSSSGSSYEQYF
-,TRBV2,TRBJ1-3,-,TGTGCCAGCAGGGCGACAGGAATAAGCTCTGGAAACACCATATATTTT,CASRATGISSGNTIYF
-,TRBV4-3,TRBJ2-5,TRBD2,TGCGCCAGCAGCCAAGACCTAGCGGGACTACAAGAGACCCAGTACTTC,CASSQDLAGLQETQYF
-,TRBV7-8,TRBJ2-5,-,TGTGCCAGCAGCCCAAGGGGAGAGACCCAGTACTTC,CASSPRGETQYF
once,TRBV2,TRBJ1-3,TRBD1,TGTGCCAGCAGTGTCTCCAGGGGGTCCGGAAACACCATATATTTT,CASSVSRGSGNTIYF
-,TRBV5-1,TRBJ2-5,-,TGCGCCAGCAGCTTAGGGACATATTATCCTCAAGAGACCCAGTACTTC,CASSLGTYYPQETQYF
-,TRBV9,TRBJ2-1,-,TGTGCCAGCAGCGTAGTTCTGGGCGATGAGCAGTTCTTC,CASSVVLGDEQFF
many,TRBV11-2,TRBJ1-1,-,TGTGCCAGCAGCGCCCGCACAGGCACTGAAGCTTTCTTT,CASSARTGTEAFF
-,TRBV11-3,TRBJ2-1,TRBD2,TGTGCCAGCAGCTTAAACCGGGGGGGGCATAGCGCCAGCTCCTACAATGAGCAGTTCTTC,CASSLNRGGHSASSYNEQFF
-,TRBV6-2/TRBV6-3,TRBJ2-7,TRBD1,TGTGCCAGCAGTGCCCCCCGGGACAGGGGTATCGACGAGCAGTACTTC,CASSAPRDRGIDEQYF
-,TRBV19,TRBJ1-1,-,TGTGCCAGTACCGCTGAGGACACTGAAGCTTTCTTT,CASTAEDTEAFF
few,TRBV18,TRBJ2-3,TRBD2,TGTGCCAGCTCACCACCCAACCGACTAGCGGGCACAGATACGCAGTATTTT,CASSPPNRLAGTDTQYF
-,TRBV5-6,TRBJ1-1,-,TGTGCCAGCAGCTTACAGCCCACTGAAGCTTTCTTT,CASSLQPTEAFF
few,TRBV5-6,TRBJ2-7,-,TGTGCCAGCAGCTTGACACCTCAATCCTACGAGCAGTACTTC,CASSLTPQSYEQYF
once,TRBV7-2,TRBJ1-4,-,TGTGCCAGCAGCCCTCGAGGCAGGGCGAATGAAAAACTGTTTTTT,CASSPRGRANEKLFF
-,TRBV14,TRBJ1-1,-,TGTGCCAGCAGCCAAGGCAGGGGCACTGAAGCTTTCTTT,CASSQGRGTEAFF
few,TRBV7-9,TRBJ1-1,-,TGTGCCAGCAGCTTCCGGGAGGGAACTGAAGCTTTCTTT,CASSFREGTEAFF
-,TRBV19,TRBJ2-2,-,TGTGCCAGTAGTATCCAGATTACCGGGTTTGCCGGGGAGCTGTTTTTT,CASSIQITGFAGELFF